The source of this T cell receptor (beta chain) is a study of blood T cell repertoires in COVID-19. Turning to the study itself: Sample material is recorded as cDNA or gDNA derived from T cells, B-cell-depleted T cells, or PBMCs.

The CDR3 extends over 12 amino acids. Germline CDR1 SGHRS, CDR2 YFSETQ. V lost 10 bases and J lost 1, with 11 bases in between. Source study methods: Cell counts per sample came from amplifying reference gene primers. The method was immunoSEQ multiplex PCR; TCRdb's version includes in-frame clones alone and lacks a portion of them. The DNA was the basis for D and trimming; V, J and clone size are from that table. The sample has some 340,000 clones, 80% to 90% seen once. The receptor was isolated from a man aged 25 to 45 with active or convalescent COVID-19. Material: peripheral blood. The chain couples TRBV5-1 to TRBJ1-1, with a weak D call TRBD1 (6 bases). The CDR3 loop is CAQQGGNTEAFF. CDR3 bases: TGCGCCCAACAAGGGGGGAACACTGAAGCTTTCTTT.